The T cell receptor (beta chain) described here comes from a study of blood T cell repertoires in COVID-19. Overall study context: Sample material is recorded as cDNA or gDNA derived from T cells, B-cell-depleted T cells, or PBMCs.

This clone was recorded once. Sequencing used immunoSEQ multiplex PCR; TCRdb keeps in-frame clones, though not all of them. The sample has over 250,000 clones, about 88% seen once. Per germline, CDR1 SGHDT and CDR2 YYEEEE. This CDR3 has 13 residues. V lost 2 bases and J lost 7, with 9 bases in between. This TCR derives from a man aged 25-40 years with acute COVID-19. The rearrangement uses TRBV5-6 and TRBJ1-4; possibly TRBD1 for D (6 bases). The sample taken for sequencing was PBMCs or T cells enriched from blood (not recorded which). CDR3 bases: TGTGCCAGCAGCTTTTCACAGGGTGAAAAACTGTTTTTT. It yields the protein CASSFSQGEKLFF.